The 19 T cell receptor beta chains below come from one sample, sequenced in a study of CDR3 diversity in severe acne. TCRdb re-analysed the PCR reads in MiXCR, keeping a single row per CDR3 protein. The table records fewer than 90,000 distinct CDR3 sequences, under 55% of them present only once. The sample taken for sequencing was blood. Every receptor here comes from a male donor with severe acne vulgaris.

This clonotype has more than one count but fewer than ten. The DNA is omitted, as the CDR3 cannot be located on it reliably, and the CDR3 follows TCRdb's listing. V and J are TRBV20-1 and TRBJ2-2; the D call TRBD1 from the table was never checked on the DNA. From its first to its last residue, the CDR3 has 21 amino acids. Per germline, CDR1 DFQATT and CDR2 SNEGSKA (reference sequence). The CDR3 here is CSVTEPGFVNIQYFGAGELFF.

This clonotype was observed a few times. The J gene is TRBJ2-1, the V gene TRBV7-9; D is unresolved. The CDR3 length is 14 residues. V was pared by 6 bases and J by 8 bases, with 17 bases between. Germline V gene lookup returns CDR1 SEHNR and CDR2 FQNEAQ (reference sequence). CDR3 region: CASRRKSSSDEQFF. CDR3 in DNA: TGTGCCAGCAGGAGAAAAAGTAGTTCCGATGAGCAGTTCTTC.

Details on this clonotype: A much larger clone differs from this one at a single base, so this may be a read error. The chain has TRBV5-1 and TRBJ2-1; D unclear. The germline CDR1 and CDR2 sequences are SGHRS and YFSETQ. CDR3 length equals 10 residues. The CDR3 reads CAPPCSEQLF. In DNA form, the CDR3 reads TGCGCCCCCCCCTGTTCGGAGCAGCTCTTC. Variable domain in full (rest from reference TRBV5-1 and TRBJ2-1): KAGVTQTPRYLIKTRGQQVTLSCSPISGHRSVSWYQQTPGQGLQFLFEYFSETQRNKGNFPGRFSGRQFSNSRSEMNVSTLELGDSALYLCAPPCSEQLFGPGTRLTVL.

The chain is built from TRBV4-3 and TRBJ2-7, with D perhaps TRBD1 or TRBD2 (5 bases each). Germline V CDR1 and CDR2: LGHNA, YSLEER. CDR3 length: 12 amino acids. Trimming left V 0 bases short and J 10 bases short, with 10 bases between. The CDR3 region has the DNA TGCGCCAGCAGCCAAGATTTCGGGGCACAGTACTTC. Amino acid sequence: CASSQDFGAQYF.

This chain uses TRBV6-5 with TRBJ1-2; TRBD1 is a possible D gene (5 bases). Germline CDR1 MNHEY, CDR2 SVGAGI. Deletions cut 6 bases from V and 5 bases from J, with 10 bases between. CDR3 length: 12 residues. The CDR3 loop is CASSSGQYGYTF. The CDR3, as DNA: TGTGCCAGCAGCTCGGGGCAGTATGGCTACACCTTC.

This clonotype is classed as medium-sized. The chain links TRBV20-1 to TRBJ2-3; 7 bases are shared with TRBD2. CDR3 length: 13 amino acids. J was trimmed by 3 bases and V by 4 bases; bases with no gene match: 4. CDR1 DFQATT and CDR2 SNEGSKA come from the germline V gene (reference sequence). CDR3 in DNA: TGCAGTGCTATAAGCGGGATGACAGATACGCAGTATTTT. Translated: CSAISGMTDTQYF.

The chain links TRBV28 to TRBJ1-5; D perhaps matches TRBD1 (5 bases). Germline values: CDR1 MDHEN, CDR2 SYDVKM. This CDR3 comprises 15 residues. V lost 7 bases and J 4 bases, leaving 17 bases between the germline ends. CDR3 nucleotide sequence: TGTGCCAGCACTTCACCGGGGCCCCGAAATCAGCCCCAGCATTTT. Its translation: CASTSPGPRNQPQHF. The full variable domain, completed using reference TRBV28 and TRBJ1-5, is DVKVTQSSRYLVKRTGEKVFLECVQDMDHENMFWYRQDPGLGLRLIYFSYDVKMKEKGDIPEGYSVSREKKERFSLILESASTNQTSMYLCASTSPGPRNQPQHFGDGTRLSIL.

The chain has TRBV29-1 and TRBJ1-4; D unclear. The germline V gene has CDR1 SQVTM and CDR2 ANQGSEA. The V gene lost 3 bases and the J gene lost 8 bases, with 16 bases spanning the gap. The CDR3 totals 14 residues. CDR3 nucleotide sequence: TGCAGCGTTGACACCGCTGAGGACGGCGAAAAACTGTTTTTT. Translated, it gives CSVDTAEDGEKLFF.

The chain has TRBV6-5 and TRBJ2-7; perhaps TRBD2 as D (5 bases). This CDR3 is 15 amino acids long. Germline loops: CDR1 MNHEY, CDR2 SVGAGI. V lost 6 bases and J 1 base, leaving 16 bases between the germline ends. For the CDR3, the DNA is TGTGCCAGCAGGTCCGACGGATCGGGATCCTACGAGCAGTACTTC. It codes for CASRSDGSGSYEQYF.

The chain recombines TRBV20-1 with TRBJ2-1; D not resolved. Trimming pared 0 bases from V and 0 bases from J, leaving 15 bases between. Germline-derived CDR1 and CDR2 are DFQATT and SNEGSKA (reference sequence). The CDR3 spans 17 residues. The CDR3 region has the DNA TGCAGTGCTAGAGATTCAAGGGCACCGAGCTCCTACAATGAGCAGTTCTTC. This gives the protein CSARDSRAPSSYNEQFF.

The V and J genes are TRBV2 and TRBJ1-1; D not resolved. V was trimmed by 8 bases and J by 4 bases, leaving 8 bases between them. Germline loops: CDR1 SNHLY, CDR2 FYNNEI. The CDR3 loop spans 11 amino acids. The CDR3 DNA reads TGTGCCAGCTCCAGGTCCACTGAAGCTTTCTTT. Translation gives CASSRSTEAFF.

V gene TRBV7-9 combines with J gene TRBJ1-1; 9 bases fit TRBD1. CDR3 length: 15 residues. Germline CDR1 is SEHNR and CDR2 is FQNEAQ (reference sequence). J gave up 2 bases and V 2 bases, and 3 bases lay outside the gene matches. The CDR3, as DNA: TGTGCCAGCAGCTTATCGGGACAGGGAAACACTGAAGCTTTCTTT. This translates into CASSLSGQGNTEAFF.

As for this clonotype: A much larger clone differs from this one at a single base, so this may be a read error. The chain uses TRBV5-1 and TRBJ2-3; either TRBD1 or TRBD2 may supply D (5 bases each). Germline CDR1 is SGHRS and CDR2 is YFSETQ. The CDR3 covers 15 residues. Trimming removed 7 bases at V and 5 bases at J, with 20 bases between. CDR3 region: CASGRNRDRGDTQYF. Here the CDR3 DNA reads TGCGCCAGCGGTCGGAACCGGGACCGAGGAGATACGCAGTATTTT.

The V call is TRBV7-8, the J call TRBJ2-3; D not resolved. Trimming cost V 8 bases and J 5 bases, with 14 bases left between them. Germline V gives CDR1 SGHVS, CDR2 FQNEAQ. CDR3 length equals 13 residues. The CDR3 coding sequence is TGTGCCAGCGTGCCACCCGGCAGAGATACGCAGTATTTT. It translates to CASVPPGRDTQYF.

V and J are TRBV6-5 and TRBJ2-5, with 15 positions matching TRBD2. Germline assignment: CDR1 MNHEY and CDR2 SVGAGI. CDR3 size: 17 residues. V was pared by 2 bases and J by 4 bases, with 5 bases of the junction left unmatched. The CDR3: CASSYGTSGRRGETQYF. CDR3 bases: TGTGCCAGCAGTTACGGGACTAGCGGGAGGAGAGGAGAGACCCAGTACTTC.

This clonotype was detected ten times or more. The chain uses TRBV7-8 and TRBJ2-3; no clear D. The germline V gene encodes CDR1 SGHVS and CDR2 FQNEAQ. V shed 3 bases and J shed 4 bases, with 5 bases lying between them. The CDR3 sequence is 12 residues long. The CDR3 here is CASSFLPDTQYF. The CDR3 DNA sequence: TGTGCCAGCAGCTTTTTGCCAGATACGCAGTATTTT.

This clonotype was counted a few times. The CDR3 is CATSDLAGLAQYDEQFF. The CDR3 DNA sequence: TGTGCCACCAGTGATTTGGCCGGACTAGCGCAATACGATGAGCAGTTCTTC. J is TRBJ2-1 and V is TRBV24-1; TRBD2 matches 9 bases. V lost 0 bases to trimming and J lost 8 bases; unmatched junction nucleotides: 10. Germline CDR1 is KGHDR and CDR2 is SFDVKD. The CDR3 is 17 residues long.

About this clonotype: A read error may explain this, as a much larger clone is one base away. This rearrangement joins TRBV7-9 to TRBJ1-5, with 8 bases that match TRBD1. The germline CDR1 and CDR2 sequences are SEHNR and FQNEAQ (reference sequence). The CDR3 covers 16 residues. The J segment lost 7 bases and the V segment lost 1 base, leaving 9 bases of the junction unmatched. CDR3 sequence reads: CASSLDRTGRGQPQHF. For the CDR3, the DNA is TGTGCCAGCAGCTTAGATAGGACAGGGCGGGGACAGCCCCAGCATTTT.

This clonotype occurred a few times. The chain has TRBV9 and TRBJ2-3, with 7 bases identical to TRBD2. Germline V gives CDR1 SGDLS, CDR2 YYNGEE. J gave up 2 bases and V 10 bases, and 10 bases lay outside the gene matches. The CDR3 sequence is 14 residues long. The DNA for the CDR3 is TGTGCCTCATCGAAGGCGGGAGTCACAGATACGCAGTATTTT. Translation gives CASSKAGVTDTQYF. The full variable domain, with the rest looked up from reference TRBV9 and TRBJ2-3, is DSGVTQTPKHLITATGQRVTLRCSPRSGDLSVYWYQQSLDQGLQFLIQYYNGEERAKGNILERFSAQQFPDLHSELNLSSLELGDSALYFCASSKAGVTDTQYFGPGTRLTVL.